The next 11 T cell receptor beta chains were all read from a single sample in a study of shared clonotypes between healthy human individuals (dated by TCRdb to about 2020). The library was made by the immunoSEQ multiplex PCR assay. TCRdb's version of the immuneACCESS table is confined to in-frame rearrangements and falls short of the full clone set. An unresolved V gene accounts for under half of the shortfall where checked; the remainder is of unknown origin. In all, the sample holds about 1 million clones, and about 76% of those were seen once. The top ten clones comprise around 1.5% of the sample. Source material: memory CD4+ T cells sorted from blood. The sample's cell subset or site label, in plain terms: CD45RA-negative fraction. These receptors were obtained from a man younger than 35 in good health.

This rearrangement joins TRBV29-1 to TRBJ2-1; D is undetermined. The CDR3 spans 10 residues. Per the germline V gene, CDR1 is SQVTM and CDR2 is ANQGSEA. Trimming cost V 7 bases and J 5 bases, with 6 bases left between them. The CDR3, as DNA: TGCAGCGCGATACACAATGAGCAGTTCTTC. This gives the protein CSAIHNEQFF.

The rearrangement uses TRBV7-8 and TRBJ2-7, with D possibly matching TRBD2 (5 bases). The CDR3 totals 13 residues. Germline V gives CDR1 SGHVS, CDR2 FQNEAQ. The V end lost 1 base, the J end lost 6 bases, and 10 bases lay between the germline ends. This CDR3 reads CASSLVGESEQYF. CDR3 DNA: TGTGCCAGCAGCTTAGTCGGGGAGTCCGAGCAGTACTTC.

This clone showed up just a few times. This sample also contains other DNA sequences that code for the same CDR3. This chain links TRBV30 with TRBJ1-4, with 8 nucleotides matching TRBD1. CDR3 size: 13 residues. V trimming: 4 bases; J trimming: 8 bases; junction bases outside the gene matches: 6. Looked up from germline, CDR1 is GTSNPN and CDR2 is SVGIG (reference sequence). The chain's CDR3 is CAWNYRGNEKLFF. Written as DNA, the CDR3 is TGTGCCTGGAATTACAGGGGGAACGAAAAACTGTTTTTT.

The genes are TRBV2 and TRBJ2-5, with a tentative D call TRBD2 (6 bases). The germline gives CDR1 SNHLY, CDR2 FYNNEI. This CDR3 is 15 amino acids long. V lost 3 bases to trimming and J lost 5 bases, with 16 bases between them. CDR3 nucleotides: TGTGCCAGCAGTGACCCTACCAGCGGGCGGGAGACCCAGTACTTC. Translating it yields CASSDPTSGRETQYF. Combining the CDR3 with reference TRBV2 and TRBJ2-5 gives the whole variable domain EPEVTQTPSHQVTQMGQEVILRCVPISNHLYFYWYRQILGQKVEFLVSFYNNEISEKSEIFDDQFSVERPDGSNFTLKIRSTKLEDSAMYFCASSDPTSGRETQYFGPGTRLLVL.

This chain links TRBV10-3 with TRBJ1-1; D is perhaps TRBD1 (5 bases). Trimming shortened V by 10 bases and J by 2 bases, and 14 bases separated the two germline ends. CDR3 size: 13 residues. The germline V gene encodes CDR1 ENHRY and CDR2 SYGVKD. The DNA for the CDR3 is TGTGCCACAACCGACAGTGCTAACACTGAAGCTTTCTTT. This encodes CATTDSANTEAFF.

The chain recombines TRBV7-2 with TRBJ1-2; 7 nucleotides agree with TRBD1. CDR3 length equals 14 residues. With 4 bases clipped from V and 5 bases from J, the junction kept 7 bases outside the gene matches. Germline V gives CDR1 SGHTA, CDR2 FQGNSA. CDR3 loop: CASSSRGGEYGYTF. The CDR3 DNA sequence: TGTGCCAGCAGCTCCCGAGGGGGCGAATATGGCTACACCTTC. Looking up the rest from reference TRBV7-2 and TRBJ1-2 gives the full variable domain: GAGVSQSPSNKVTEKGKDVELRCDPISGHTALYWYRQSLGQGLEFLIYFQGNSAPDKSGLPSDRFSAERTGGSVSTLTIQRTQQEDSAVYLCASSSRGGEYGYTFGSGTRLTVV.

A few counts support this clone. The chain carries TRBV18 and TRBJ2-2; D gene unclear. Germline CDR1 and CDR2: KGHSH and LQKENI. CDR3 length equals 12 residues. Trimming cost V 5 bases and J 0 bases, with 1 base left between them. As DNA, the CDR3 is TGTGCCAGCTCAGCGAACACCGGGGAGCTGTTTTTT. This encodes CASSANTGELFF.

Of note for this clone: Other DNA sequences of this sample code for an identical CDR3. V gene TRBV5-4 combines with J gene TRBJ2-7; the match to TRBD1 covers 8 bases. The length of the CDR3 is 14 residues. With 5 bases clipped from V and 1 base from J, the junction kept 5 bases outside the gene matches. The germline CDR1 and CDR2 sequences are SGHNT and YYREEE (reference sequence). CDR3 DNA: TGTGCCAGCAGAAGAGACAGGGGTTCCTACGAGCAGTACTTC. It encodes CASRRDRGSYEQYF.

The CDR3 here is CASSPHNPPEAFF. The CDR3 DNA follows: TGTGCCAGCAGTCCCCACAATCCTCCTGAAGCTTTCTTT. J is TRBJ1-1 and V is TRBV27; D is undetermined. Trimming cost V 5 bases and J 6 bases, with 13 bases left between them. CDR1 MNHEY and CDR2 SMNVEV come from the germline V gene (reference sequence). The CDR3 is made up of 13 amino acids.

Note on this clone: Other DNA sequences in this sample translate to the same CDR3. The chain has TRBV7-9 and TRBJ2-7; no clear D gene. The CDR3 is 12 amino acids. The V and J ends lost 5 bases and 6 bases respectively, with 11 bases between them. Germline loops: CDR1 SEHNR, CDR2 FQNEAQ (reference sequence). The CDR3: CASSLEAGEQYF. The CDR3 DNA reads as TGTGCCAGCAGCCTAGAGGCAGGCGAGCAGTACTTC.

This sequence joins TRBV11-1 and TRBJ2-5; D is uncertain. Per the germline V gene, CDR1 is SGHAT and CDR2 is FQDESV (reference sequence). Trimming cost V 7 bases and J 4 bases, with 10 bases left between them. This CDR3 spans 12 amino acids. CDR3 sequence: CASNSWGETQYF. The CDR3 coding sequence is TGTGCCAGCAACTCATGGGGAGAGACCCAGTACTTC. The full variable domain, rest sourced from reference TRBV11-1 and TRBJ2-5, is EAEVAQSPRYKITEKSQAVAFWCDPISGHATLYWYRQILGQGPELLVQFQDESVVDDSQLPKDRFSAERLKGVDSTLKIQPAELGDSAMYLCASNSWGETQYFGPGTRLLVL.